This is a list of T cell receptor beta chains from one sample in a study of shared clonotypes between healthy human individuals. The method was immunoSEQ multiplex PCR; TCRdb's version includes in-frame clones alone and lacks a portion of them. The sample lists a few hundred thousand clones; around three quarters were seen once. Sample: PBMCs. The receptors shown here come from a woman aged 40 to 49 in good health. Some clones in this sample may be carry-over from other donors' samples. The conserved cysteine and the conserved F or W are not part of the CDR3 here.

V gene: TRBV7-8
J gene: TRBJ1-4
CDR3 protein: ASSLFRGQGEKLF

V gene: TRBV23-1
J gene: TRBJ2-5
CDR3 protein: ASSPEQTQY

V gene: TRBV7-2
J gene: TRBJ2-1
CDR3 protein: ASSLALREAYNEQF

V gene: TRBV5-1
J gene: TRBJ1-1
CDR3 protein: ASSGQTMNTEAF

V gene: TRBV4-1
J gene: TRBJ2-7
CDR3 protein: ASSQAAQGADEQY

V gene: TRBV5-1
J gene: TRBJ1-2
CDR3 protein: ASSPEVGASGYT

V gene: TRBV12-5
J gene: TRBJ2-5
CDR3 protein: ASGLEQGMRNGGTQY

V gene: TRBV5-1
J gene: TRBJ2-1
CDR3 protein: ASSHEAAGNEQF

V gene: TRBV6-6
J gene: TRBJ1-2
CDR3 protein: ASSYRDRATYGYT

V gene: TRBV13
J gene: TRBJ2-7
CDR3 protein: ASSAGTSGRYEQY

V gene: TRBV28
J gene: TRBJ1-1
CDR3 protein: ASSLRQGRAF

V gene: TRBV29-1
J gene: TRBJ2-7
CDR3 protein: SVQGTSSYEQY

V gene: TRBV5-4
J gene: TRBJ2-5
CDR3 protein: ASSSTGEGETQY

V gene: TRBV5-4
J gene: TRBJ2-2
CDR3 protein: ASSRQGAAGELF

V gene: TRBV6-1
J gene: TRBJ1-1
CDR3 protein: ASSPPPETEAF

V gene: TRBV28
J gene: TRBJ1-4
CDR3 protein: ASSYTGRKLF

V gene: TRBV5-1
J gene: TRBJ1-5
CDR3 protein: ASSLESGDQPQH

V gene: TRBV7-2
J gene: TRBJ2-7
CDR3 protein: ASSWGAFEQY

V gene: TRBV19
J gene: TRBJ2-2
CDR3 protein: ASSRVVNTGELF

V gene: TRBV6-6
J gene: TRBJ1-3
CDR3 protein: ASGQNTIY

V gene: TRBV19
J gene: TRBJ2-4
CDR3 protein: ASSRPVGRVAKNIQY

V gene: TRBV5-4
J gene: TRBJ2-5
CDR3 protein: ASSLGSGRAQETQY

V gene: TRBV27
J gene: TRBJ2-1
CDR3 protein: ASSLTGGSYNEQF

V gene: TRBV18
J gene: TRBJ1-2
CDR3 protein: ASRPGQLANYGYT

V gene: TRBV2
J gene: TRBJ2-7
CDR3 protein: ASSARGGPSEADSYEQY

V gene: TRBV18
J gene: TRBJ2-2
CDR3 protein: ASSPVAGELF

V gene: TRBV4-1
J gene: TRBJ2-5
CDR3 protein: ASSQGVGGVVQETQY

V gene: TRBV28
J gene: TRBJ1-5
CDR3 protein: ASSLGGLNNQPQH

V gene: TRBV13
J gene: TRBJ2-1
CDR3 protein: ASSLEMGTNNEQF

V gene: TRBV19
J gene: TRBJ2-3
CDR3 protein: ASSSDTTDTQY

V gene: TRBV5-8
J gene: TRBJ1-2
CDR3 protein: ASSKGRRLYGYT

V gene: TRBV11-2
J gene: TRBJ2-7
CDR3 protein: ASSLRTITGTTGYEQY

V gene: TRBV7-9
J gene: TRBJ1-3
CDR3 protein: ASSSGLSGNTIY

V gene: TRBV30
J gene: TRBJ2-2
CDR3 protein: AWSVMAVNTGELF

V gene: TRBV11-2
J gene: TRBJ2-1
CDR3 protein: ASRPGLAGAEQF

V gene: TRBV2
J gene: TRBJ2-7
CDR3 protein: ASSAVQGARGEQY

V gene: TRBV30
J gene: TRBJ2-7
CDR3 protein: AWAKGLQGGYEQY

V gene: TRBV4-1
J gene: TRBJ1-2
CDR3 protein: ASSQIGMGAGGYT

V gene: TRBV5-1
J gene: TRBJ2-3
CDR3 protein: ASRRTSGENTDTQY

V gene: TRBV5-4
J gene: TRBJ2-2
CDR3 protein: ASSWDRGGNTGELF

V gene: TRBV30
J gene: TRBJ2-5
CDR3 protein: ACVPGTGPRETQY

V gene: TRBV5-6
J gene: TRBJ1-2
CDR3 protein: ASDRYLDYGYT

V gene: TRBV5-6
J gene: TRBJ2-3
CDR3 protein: ASSLALAGGTDTQY

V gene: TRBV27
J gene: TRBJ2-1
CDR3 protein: ASSLRRGFNEQF

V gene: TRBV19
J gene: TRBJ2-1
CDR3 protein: ASSRTSDHNEQF

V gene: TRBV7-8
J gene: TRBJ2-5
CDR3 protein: ASSLVVQETQY

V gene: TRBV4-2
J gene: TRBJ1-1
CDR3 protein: ASSHRESTEAF

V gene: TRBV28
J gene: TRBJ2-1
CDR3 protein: ASRASGGSYNEQF

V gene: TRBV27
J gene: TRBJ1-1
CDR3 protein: ASSFSTGDTEAF

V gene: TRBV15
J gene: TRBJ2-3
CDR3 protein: ATSRAQRSYTDTQY

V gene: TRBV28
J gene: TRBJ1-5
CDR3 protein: ASSLPPRYSNQPQH

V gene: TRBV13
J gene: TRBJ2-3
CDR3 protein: ASSPRLADSTDTQY

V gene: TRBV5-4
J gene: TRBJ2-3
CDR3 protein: ASSELLAGDGTDTQY

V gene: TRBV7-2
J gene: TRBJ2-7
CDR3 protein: ASSLAGLAGEPGY

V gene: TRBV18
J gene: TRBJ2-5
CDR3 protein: ASSPVLETQY

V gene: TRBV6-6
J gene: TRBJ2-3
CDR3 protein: ASTNGGSADTQY

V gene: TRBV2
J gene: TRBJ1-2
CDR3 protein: ASSERTAGYT

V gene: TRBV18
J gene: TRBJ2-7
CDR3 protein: ASSPTPQGQLGQY

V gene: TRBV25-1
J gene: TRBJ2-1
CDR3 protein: ASSDPGGYNEQF